This T cell receptor beta chain was recovered during a study of OX40 agonist ivuxolimab in advanced cancers. At the level of the study: Every 2 weeks, patients got intravenous ivuxolimab at one of six dose levels (0.01-10 mg/kg). Of mixed ages from about 20 to 90 and averaging 60 years, the group was approximately 84% male. Three patients showed partial responses: one hepatocellular carcinoma and two cutaneous melanoma cases.

The CDR3 loop spans 20 amino acids. Profiled with immunoSEQ multiplex PCR; TCRdb holds only in-frame clones, not every one. Of about 64,000 clones in the sample, about four fifths were seen once. Study-wide results and caveats: There were, on average, more expanded clones in CD8+ T cells than in CD4+.

For this clone: What it recognizes is unknown.

The receptor comes from an adult with an advanced solid tumor such as melanoma, head and neck, liver or kidney cancer. Specimen: CD4+ or CD8+ T cells sorted from blood, collected in a trial of the OX40 agonist ivuxolimab. The gene calls are TRBV12-1 and TRBJ1-2; the D segment call TRBD1 is taken from the table without a DNA check. TRBV12-1 is a recognized pseudogene. CDR3 protein: CASSRPTLHWDRAPWGGYTF. As DNA, the CDR3 is TGTGCCAGCAGCCGCCCGACTTTGCATTGGGACAGGGCGCCCTGGGGGGGCTACACCTTC.